A selection of T cell receptor beta chains follows, all from one sample in a study of shared clonotypes between healthy human individuals. The assay was immunoSEQ multiplex PCR, and TCRdb's table has in-frame clones only and misses some. The repertoire includes about 470,000 clones, around 79% of them detected once, and less than 15% sits in the top ten. Input material: PBMCs. All receptors come from a woman between 40 and 55 years old in good health. Some clones in this sample may be carry-over from other donors' samples. The CDR3 runs from the conserved cysteine through the conserved F or W. A D gene is named only where the DNA matches it firmly. Expanded clones are given a class, and other clones once, few, many or no size at all.

cdr3_length j_call v_call d_call clone_size cdr3_nt cdr3_aa
13 TRBJ2-5 TRBV7-2 NA NA TGTGCCAGCAGCCCGACTTTACAAGAGACCCAGTACTTC CASSPTLQETQYF
13 TRBJ2-7 TRBV7-9 NA NA TGTGCCAGCAGCTTAAACTCGGAGGGTAGGCAGTACTTC CASSLNSEGRQYF
17 TRBJ2-1 TRBV13 TRBD2 NA TGTGCCAGCAGCTCAACAAGCGAAGGGCGGGAGGACAATGAGCAGTTCTTC CASSSTSEGREDNEQFF
15 TRBJ2-1 TRBV21-1 NA many TGTGCCAGCAGCAATACGCTAGCGCCCTACAATGAGCAGTTCTTC CASSNTLAPYNEQFF
15 TRBJ1-2 TRBV4-2 NA few TGTGCCAGCAGCCAAGGGCAGGGAGAGGGTTATGGCTACACCTTC CASSQGQGEGYGYTF
12 TRBJ2-5 TRBV28 NA NA TGTGCCACGGCGGGACTGCGGGAGACCCAGTACTTC CATAGLRETQYF
11 TRBJ2-1 TRBV28 NA NA TGTGCCAGCAGTTTATTACGTGAGCAGTTCTTC CASSLLREQFF
19 TRBJ2-3 TRBV7-9 NA NA TGTGCCAGCAGCCTTTATATCAACGGGGACCTCAGCAGCACAGATACGCAGTATTTT CASSLYINGDLSSTDTQYF
14 TRBJ1-3 TRBV10-1 NA NA TGCGCCAGCAGCCGGGACCGGACTGGAAACACCATATATTTT CASSRDRTGNTIYF
15 TRBJ2-2 TRBV7-9 TRBD2 NA TGTGCCAGCAGCTTATCCGGGAGGGCGACCGGGGAGCTGTTTTTT CASSLSGRATGELFF
15 TRBJ2-7 TRBV4-3 TRBD2 NA TGCGCCAGCAGCCCACTAGCGGGAGACTCCTACGAGCAGTACTTC CASSPLAGDSYEQYF
17 TRBJ2-1 TRBV9 TRBD2 NA TGTGCCAGCAGCGTAGTCCCCACTAGCGGGAGGCGGAATGAGCAGTTCTTC CASSVVPTSGRRNEQFF
16 TRBJ2-5 TRBV19 TRBD2 NA TGTGCCAGTAGTACCCCGGGACTAGCGGGAGGAGAGACCCAGTACTTC CASSTPGLAGGETQYF
12 TRBJ2-3 TRBV28 NA NA TGTGCCACTGCCAGGACGACAGATACGCAGTATTTT CATARTTDTQYF
13 TRBJ1-2 TRBV14 NA NA TGTGCCAGCAGCCAAGAAATGGGGCAGGGCTACACCTTC CASSQEMGQGYTF
11 TRBJ2-7 TRBV5-5 TRBD1 NA TGTGCCAGCGGGACAGACTACGAGCAGTACTTC CASGTDYEQYF
15 TRBJ1-5 TRBV18 TRBD1 NA TGTGCCAGCTCACCCGGGACAGGGGGCAATCAGCCCCAGCATTTT CASSPGTGGNQPQHF
15 TRBJ2-5 TRBV7-2 NA NA TGTGCCAGCAGCTCGAACGGTGGGACACAAGAGACCCAGTACTTC CASSSNGGTQETQYF
12 TRBJ2-7 TRBV23-1 TRBD2 NA TGCGCCAGCAGGACACTAGCGGGAAAGGCGAGCTTC CASRTLAGKASF
13 TRBJ2-5 TRBV10-3 NA NA TGTGCCATCAGTGGAGATAGCGCAGAGACCCAGTACTTC CAISGDSAETQYF
15 TRBJ2-7 TRBV5-6 NA NA TGTGCCAGCAGCTTGGTGCCCCAGAGCTCCTACGAGCAGTACTTC CASSLVPQSSYEQYF
15 TRBJ1-2 TRBV7-2 TRBD1 NA TGTGCCAGCAGCTTAGGATCGGGACAGGGGTATGGCTACACCTTC CASSLGSGQGYGYTF
14 TRBJ2-7 TRBV11-2 TRBD1 NA TGTGCCAGCAGCCGGGACAGAGGGAACTACGAGCAGTACTTC CASSRDRGNYEQYF
14 TRBJ1-4 TRBV6-5 NA NA TGTGCCAGCAGTCCCCGGTGGGCTAATGAAAAACTGTTTTTT CASSPRWANEKLFF
16 TRBJ1-3 TRBV18 NA NA TGTGCCAGCTCACCCAATACAGCGTTCTCTGGAAACACCATATATTTT CASSPNTAFSGNTIYF
15 TRBJ2-7 TRBV4-2 TRBD1 NA TGTGCCAGCAGCCAAGCAACAGGGGCCTCCTACGAGCAGTACTTC CASSQATGASYEQYF
13 TRBJ2-1 TRBV29-1 NA NA TGCAGCGTTGGGGACGGAACTAACGCGGAGCAGTTCTTC CSVGDGTNAEQFF
14 TRBJ2-3 TRBV5-1 NA NA TGCGCCAGCAGCTTGGTTGTACGCGCAGATACGCAGTATTTT CASSLVVRADTQYF